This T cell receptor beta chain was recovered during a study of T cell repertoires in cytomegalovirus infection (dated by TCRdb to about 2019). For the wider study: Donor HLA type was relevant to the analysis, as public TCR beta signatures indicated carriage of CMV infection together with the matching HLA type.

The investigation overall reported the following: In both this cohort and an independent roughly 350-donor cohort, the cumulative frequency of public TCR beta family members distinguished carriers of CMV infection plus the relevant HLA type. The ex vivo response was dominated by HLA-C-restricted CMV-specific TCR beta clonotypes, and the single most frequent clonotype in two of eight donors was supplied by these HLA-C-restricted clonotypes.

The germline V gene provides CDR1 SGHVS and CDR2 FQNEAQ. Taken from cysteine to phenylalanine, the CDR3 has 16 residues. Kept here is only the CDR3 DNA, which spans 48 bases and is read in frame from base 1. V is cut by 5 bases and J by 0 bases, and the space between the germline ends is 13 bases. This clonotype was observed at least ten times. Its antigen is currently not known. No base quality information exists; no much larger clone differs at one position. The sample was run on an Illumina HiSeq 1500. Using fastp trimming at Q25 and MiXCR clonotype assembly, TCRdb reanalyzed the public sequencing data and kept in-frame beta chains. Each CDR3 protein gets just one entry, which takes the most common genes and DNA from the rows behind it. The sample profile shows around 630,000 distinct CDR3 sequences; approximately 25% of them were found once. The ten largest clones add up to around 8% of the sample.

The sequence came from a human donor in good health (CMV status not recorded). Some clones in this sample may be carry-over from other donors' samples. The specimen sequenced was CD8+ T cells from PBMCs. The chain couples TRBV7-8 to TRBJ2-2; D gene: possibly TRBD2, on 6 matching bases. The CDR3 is CASSPGGFANTGELFF. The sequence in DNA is TGTGCCAGCAGCCCCGGAGGGTTCGCGAACACCGGGGAGCTGTTTTTT.